The entry below describes one T cell receptor (beta chain). Here immunoSEQ multiplex PCR was the method, and the copy in TCRdb shows in-frame clones only, minus some. Among fewer than 250,000 clones listed, approximately 83% were seen once. The data derive from a study of blood T cell repertoires in COVID-19. Living in about two dozen US areas, the participants were between roughly 18 and 90 years of age. A COVID-19 case was met by exposed participants within 2 weeks before study entry. Trimming removed 3 bases from V and 1 base from J; junction bases left unmatched: 3. This CDR3 is built from 15 residues. From germline, CDR1 is SGHVS and CDR2 FNYEAQ.

This TCR was sampled from a woman in her thirties or forties who had been exposed to COVID-19. This chain joins TRBV7-6 and TRBJ2-3; 8 bases line up with TRBD1. Sample: PBMCs or T cells enriched from blood (not recorded which). The DNA of the CDR3 is TGTGCCAGCAGCTTCGGACAGGGAGGCACAGATACGCAGTATTTT. This translates into CASSFGQGGTDTQYF.